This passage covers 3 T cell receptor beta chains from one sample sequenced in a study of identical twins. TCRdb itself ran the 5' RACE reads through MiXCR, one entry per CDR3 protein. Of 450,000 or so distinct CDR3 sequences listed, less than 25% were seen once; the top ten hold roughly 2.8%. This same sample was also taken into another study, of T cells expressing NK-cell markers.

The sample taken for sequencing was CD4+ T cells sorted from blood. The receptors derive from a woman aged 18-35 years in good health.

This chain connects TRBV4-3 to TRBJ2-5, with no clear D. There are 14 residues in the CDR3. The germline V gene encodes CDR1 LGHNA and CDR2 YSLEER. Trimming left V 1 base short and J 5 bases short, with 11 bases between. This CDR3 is CASSQGLYRETQYF. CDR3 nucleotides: TGCGCCAGCAGCCAAGGACTGTATCGGGAGACCCAGTACTTC.

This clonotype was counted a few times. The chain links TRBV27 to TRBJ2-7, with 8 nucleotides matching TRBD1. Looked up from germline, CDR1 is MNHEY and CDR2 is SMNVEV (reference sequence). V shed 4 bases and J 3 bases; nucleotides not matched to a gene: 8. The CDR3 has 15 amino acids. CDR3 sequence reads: CASSSYTGGFYEQYF. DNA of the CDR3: TGTGCCAGCAGTTCTTATACAGGGGGATTCTACGAGCAGTACTTC.

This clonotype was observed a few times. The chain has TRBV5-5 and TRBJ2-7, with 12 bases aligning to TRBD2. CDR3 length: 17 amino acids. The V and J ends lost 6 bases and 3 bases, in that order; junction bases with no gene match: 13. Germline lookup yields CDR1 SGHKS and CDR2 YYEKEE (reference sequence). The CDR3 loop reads CASKGLAGGNFGYEQYF. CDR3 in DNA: TGTGCCAGCAAGGGGCTAGCGGGGGGGAATTTCGGCTACGAGCAGTACTTC.